These T cell receptor beta chains were read from a single sample in a study of response to subunit inactivated influenza vaccine. TCRdb passed the RT-PCR reads through MiXCR, listing each CDR3 protein once. This table has more than 700,000 distinct CDR3 sequences, around 21% appearing once. The sample consisted of PBMCs from blood, taken 4 to 6 days after vaccination. These receptors originate from a man over 45 who received an inactivated influenza vaccine. Each CDR3 is given with its conserved first and last residue. The D gene is left open where the match is weak. Expanded clones are given a class, and other clones once, few, many or no size at all.

>TRBV7-9|.|TRBJ2-3|few
CASSFGGGEADTQYF
>TRBV19|.|TRBJ2-7|.
CASSRLSESYEQYF
>TRBV5-1|TRBD1|TRBJ2-1|few
CASSLITGGTGIGNEQFF
>TRBV12-3/TRBV12-4|.|TRBJ2-7|once
CASSLGQTRSYEQYF
>TRBV5-1|TRBD1|TRBJ2-2|few
CASSPGGSGELFF
>TRBV4-3|TRBD1|TRBJ1-2|few
CASSQDANRGLVYGYTF
>TRBV6-1|TRBD1|TRBJ2-7|few
CASGWDREAGGQYF
>TRBV28|TRBD2|TRBJ2-3|many
CASSLSGLMSTDTQYF
>TRBV20-1|.|TRBJ2-1|few
CSADRDGRGEQFF
>TRBV10-3|.|TRBJ2-3|.
CAIRSTDTDTQYF
>TRBV20-1|.|TRBJ1-6|few
CSATGTYNSPLHF
>TRBV5-5|TRBD2|TRBJ2-3|.
CASSLGGGGSGLDTQYF
>TRBV5-1|.|TRBJ2-2|.
CASSLGGQNTGELFF
>TRBV5-1|TRBD2|TRBJ2-7|.
CASSLDLLAGEGEQYF
>TRBV6-5|.|TRBJ2-1|.
CASSYELLAYNEQFF
>TRBV12-3/TRBV12-4|.|TRBJ1-6|many
CASSFVGSPLHF
>TRBV15|TRBD2|TRBJ2-2|.
CATSGSFREEAGELFF
>TRBV5-6|TRBD1|TRBJ2-7|.
CASRTGTVDYEQYF
>TRBV2|TRBD2|TRBJ2-5|.
CASRGLAEIQETQYF
>TRBV4-2|TRBD2|TRBJ2-5|.
CASSPVGLAGGLQETQYF
>TRBV5-1|.|TRBJ1-5|few
CASHPGTVSNQPQHF
>TRBV9|.|TRBJ2-7|.
CASSVGPGASHEQYF
>TRBV27|.|TRBJ1-2|.
CASSPREGVNYGYAF
>TRBV12-3/TRBV12-4|.|TRBJ2-3|.
CASSQTLPDTQYF
>TRBV10-3|TRBD1|TRBJ1-1|.
CAIRRQGAGTEAFF
>TRBV28|.|TRBJ2-2|.
CASRGAGGELFF
>TRBV15|.|TRBJ1-2|.
CATSRNIPGPASTGYTF
>TRBV7-2|TRBD1|TRBJ2-1|.
CASSLAFGTGGRNEQFF
>TRBV12-3/TRBV12-4|.|TRBJ2-2|many
CASSLGGLARVTGELFF
>TRBV12-3/TRBV12-4|.|TRBJ2-2|.
CASSWGSPDTGELFF
>TRBV20-1|.|TRBJ2-3|few
CSARPLAGLADTQYF
>TRBV13|.|TRBJ2-6|few
CASSHDSEAGANVLTF
>TRBV7-9|.|TRBJ1-5|.
CASSLAEGNTNQPQHF
>TRBV5-1|.|TRBJ2-7|once
CGSSRQFRSYEQYF
>TRBV18|.|TRBJ2-1|.
CASSPKGYNEQFF
>TRBV7-9|TRBD2|TRBJ2-7|.
CASSLLSLAGGEQYF
>TRBV15|TRBD2|TRBJ2-3|once
CATSRGMISGPSTDTQYF
>TRBV29-1|TRBD2|TRBJ2-5|few
CSVVGLAVYF
>TRBV29-1|.|TRBJ2-7|.
CSVRKYREGAYEQYF
>TRBV10-3|.|TRBJ1-5|few
CAISGQDNQPQHF
>TRBV12-3/TRBV12-4|.|TRBJ2-7|.
CASRGGGGGEQYF
>TRBV12-3/TRBV12-4|TRBD1|TRBJ2-6|.
CASSLRQGSGANVLTF
>TRBV20-1|.|TRBJ2-7|few
CSARYDGGGLHEQYF
>TRBV4-3|TRBD1|TRBJ2-2|.
CASSHLTGGDPNTGELFF
>TRBV12-3/TRBV12-4|.|TRBJ1-4|.
CASLGGPNEKLFF